This TCR beta chain is from a study of tissue T cells after allogeneic stem cell transplantation. Germline values: CDR1 NNHDY, CDR2 SYVADS. The CDR3 spans 13 residues. Trimming stripped 5 bases from V and 4 bases from J, with 9 bases between. The protocol was immunoSEQ multiplex PCR, while the TCRdb copy is restricted to in-frame clones and leaves out a portion. This sample yields about 17,000 clones, of which less than 85% are seen a single time; roughly 0.94% belongs to the top ten. Concerning this clone: The gene names given are mouse names. The read is 1 residue too short to cover the CDR3 end, so that end is filled in from the germline J gene.

J is TRBJ1-4 and V is TRBV13-3; tentatively, D is TRBD1 (5 bases). Sequencing was done on a sample of spleen. This clonotype was sampled from a female BALB/c mouse in good health. Mouse strain MHC haplotype: H2-d. The covered CDR3 bases are TGTGCCAGCAGCGCTACAGGCAACGAAAGATTATTT. This translates into CASSATGNERLF. The whole CDR3 is CASSATGNERLFF.